This TCR beta chain originates from a study of shared clonotypes between healthy human individuals. Points from the study as a whole: As a rule, naive subsets had a larger estimated richness than memory subsets.

As for this clone: Antigen unknown.

Germline CDR1 MDHEN, CDR2 SYDVKM. The V end lost 6 bases, the J end lost 1 base, and 16 bases lay between the germline ends. This CDR3 spans 16 amino acids. Some clones are missing from TCRdb's copy, which holds only in-frame ones; the method was immunoSEQ multiplex PCR. The top ten clones hold roughly 1% of a sample with 2 million to 2.5 million clones, 85% to 95% of them seen once. Terminally differentiated effector memory CD45RA+ cells were excluded from the naive CD8 cells, which were CD45RO-negative and positively selected for CCR7. The sequencing input was naive CD8+ T cells sorted from blood. This chain joins TRBV28 and TRBJ2-1; D uncertain. The sequence was collected from a man younger than 30 in good health. The CDR3 DNA follows: TGTGCCAGCAGCTCGGACGGCGGCCATTCCTACAATGAGCAGTTCTTC. Encoded protein: CASSSDGGHSYNEQFF.